This T cell receptor (beta chain) was recorded in a study of PD-1 blockade in mismatch repair-deficient tumors. As for the study in general: Enrolled about 2013-2017, patients had progressing, pretreated mismatch repair-deficient cancers of about a dozen types.

Every patient had mismatch repair deficiency by PCR or immunohistochemistry. Notes on the study in general: Rapid post-treatment expansion, then contraction, generally preceding radiologic response, marked tumor-resident clones.

J lost 7 bases, V lost 6 bases, and 6 bases had no gene match. CDR1 is LNHDA and CDR2 is SQIVND in the germline V gene (reference sequence). This CDR3 has 14 amino acids. As concerns this clone: Antigen: not known.

Sequenced by immunoSEQ multiplex PCR; TCRdb stores in-frame clones only, minus some. The sample carries some 40,000 clones, around four fifths recorded once. Sample: PBMCs, taken roughly 39 weeks after starting pembrolizumab. The clonotype originates from an adult with mismatch repair-deficient cancer. The chain joins TRBV19 to TRBJ2-2, with 9 bases matching TRBD2. CDR3 amino acids: CASRGGRAIGELFF. As DNA, the CDR3 is TGTGCCAGTAGGGGCGGGAGGGCCATCGGGGAGCTGTTTTTT.